The 27 T cell receptor beta chains reported below all come from one sample, sequenced in a study of CD8+CD57+ T cells in acquired aplastic anemia. The use of genomic DNA as template underpinned the TCR beta VDJ and CDR3 profiling. TCRdb reprocessed the reads with MiXCR, giving one entry per CDR3 protein. In the table there are 350,000 to 450,000 distinct CDR3 sequences, just under 70% of which are singletons. The specimen sequenced was sorted CD4+, CD8+, or CD8+CD57+ T cells (not recorded which) from PBMCs. The source is a human donor in good health, serving as a control.

This rearrangement joins TRBV4-3 to TRBJ1-1; TRBD1 matches 11 bases. With V trimmed by 6 bases and J by 5 bases, 8 bases remained unmatched. CDR1 is LGHNA and CDR2 is YSLEER in the germline V gene. The CDR3 contains 15 residues. The DNA for the CDR3 is TGCGCCAGCAGAGGGACAGGGGGGGAGAGGACTGAAGCTTTCTTT. Translating it yields CASRGTGGERTEAFF.

As to this clonotype: An end of the junction does not agree with germline; a read error may underlie this. The rearrangement uses TRBV7-9 and TRBJ2-7; D ambiguous. The CDR3 is 15 amino acids. Germline V gene data show CDR1 as SEHNR and CDR2 as FQNEAQ (reference sequence). CDR3 region: CASTSLPRSPLDQYF. The CDR3 bases are TGCGCCAGCACCTCCCTGCCGCGTTCCCCGCTCGACCAGTACTTC.

The chain combines TRBV12-3 or TRBV12-4 with TRBJ1-2; D gene unclear. CDR3 length: 14 amino acids. Deletions cut 6 bases from V and 8 bases from J, with 19 bases between. CDR3 protein: CASSRRRGEPGYTF. The CDR3, as DNA: TGTGCCAGCAGCCGACGGCGCGGGGAGCCGGGCTACACCTTC.

V gene TRBV20-1 combines with J gene TRBJ1-5; TRBD1 aligns across 8 bases. The CDR3 runs to 14 residues. Germline CDR1 reads DFQATT; CDR2 reads SNEGSKA (reference sequence). Losses at the gene ends were 0 bases for V and 8 bases for J; bases not matched to a gene: 6. The CDR3 DNA reads TGCAGTGCTAGAGATTGGGCGACAGGGGAGCCCCAGCATTTT. This translates into CSARDWATGEPQHF.

CDR3 DNA: TGTGCCAGCACTGTAGGGACTAGCGGGGGGGGCAATGAGCAGTTCTTC. Translating gives CASTVGTSGGGNEQFF. This sequence joins TRBV2 and TRBJ2-1, with 16 nucleotides matching TRBD2. V lost 7 bases to trimming and J lost 6 bases; unmatched junction nucleotides: 6. The CDR3 has 16 residues. The germline V gene has CDR1 SNHLY and CDR2 FYNNEI.

The rearrangement joins TRBV20-1 to TRBJ2-3; D possibly corresponds to TRBD1 (5 bases). Trimming left V 6 bases short and J 5 bases short, with 21 bases between. There are 15 residues in the CDR3. Per the germline V gene, CDR1 is DFQATT and CDR2 is SNEGSKA (reference sequence). The CDR3 region has the DNA TGCAGTGCCGAAGACAGCTGTGGCTACAAAGATACGCAGTATTTT. Translating gives CSAEDSCGYKDTQYF.

Of note for this clonotype: Mismatch with germline at one junction end may stem from a read error. V gene TRBV19 combines with J gene TRBJ1-5; D is unclear. The V gene's germline CDR1 is LNHDA and CDR2 SQIVND (reference sequence). This CDR3 is built from 17 residues. The CDR3 protein is CASSISDSGYTFRSGNF. CDR3 coding DNA: TGTGCCAGTAGTATATCAGACTCTGGCTACACCTTCCGGTCGGGGAATTTT.

This chain connects TRBV20-1 to TRBJ1-2; D is ambiguous. V shed 0 bases and J shed 8 bases, with 19 bases lying between them. This CDR3 contains 15 residues. Germline-derived CDR1 and CDR2 are DFQATT and SNEGSKA (reference sequence). The CDR3 DNA is TGCAGTGCTAGAGACCGGGCTGGAAAATCTATGGGCTACACCTTC. Its translation is CSARDRAGKSMGYTF.

The table lists this clonotype with many counts. The V and J genes are TRBV20-1 and TRBJ2-4, with D uncertain. The CDR3 has 11 amino acids. Per the germline V gene, CDR1 is DFQATT and CDR2 is SNEGSKA (reference sequence). V was cut by 6 bases and J by 5 bases, with 8 bases left in between. The CDR3 nucleotides are TGCAGTGCCATGTTAGAAAACATTCAGTACTTC. Translation: CSAMLENIQYF.

The chain combines TRBV5-4 with TRBJ1-2, with TRBD1 identical over 7 bases. From germline, CDR1 is SGHNT and CDR2 YYREEE (reference sequence). CDR3 length: 15 residues. Losses at the gene ends were 4 bases for V and 6 bases for J; bases not matched to a gene: 12. CDR3 in amino acids: CASSTPKEGANGYTF. DNA of the CDR3: TGTGCCAGCAGCACACCGAAAGAGGGGGCTAATGGCTACACCTTC.

The sample holds many counts of this clonotype. This chain connects TRBV19 to TRBJ2-1, with 14 bases matching TRBD2. After removal of 7 bases from V and 3 bases from J, the junction contained 8 bases not matched to a gene. The germline CDR1 and CDR2 sequences are LNHDA and SQIVND (reference sequence). The CDR3 is made up of 17 amino acids. CDR3 residues: CASTLTSGGVIYNEQFF. For the CDR3, the DNA is TGTGCCAGTACCCTGACTAGCGGGGGGGTAATCTACAATGAGCAGTTCTTC. The complete variable domain, with remaining parts taken from reference TRBV19 and TRBJ2-1, reads DGGITQSPKYLFRKEGQNVTLSCEQNLNHDAMYWYRQDPGQGLRLIYYSQIVNDFQKGDIAEGYSVSREKKESFPLTVTSAQKNPTAFYLCASTLTSGGVIYNEQFFGPGTRLTVL.

The chain carries TRBV7-2 and TRBJ1-1; D not certain. The CDR3 has 14 residues. From germline, CDR1 is SGHTA and CDR2 FQGNSA. The V end lost 5 bases, the J end lost 14 bases, and 24 bases lay between the germline ends. The CDR3 protein is CASSPKSVETQYFF. CDR3 nucleotide sequence: TGTGCCAGCAGCCCTAAGTCGGTCGAGACTCAGTACTTCTTT.

Ten or more counts support this clonotype. The chain has TRBV20-1 and TRBJ1-6, with 9 bases fitting TRBD1. V lost 1 base and J lost 7; bases outside the gene matches: 11. The germline CDR1 and CDR2 sequences are DFQATT and SNEGSKA (reference sequence). The CDR3 runs 17 residues. CDR3: CSARAPGQGISNSPLHF. DNA for the CDR3: TGCAGTGCTAGAGCTCCAGGACAGGGGATTTCGAATTCACCCCTCCACTTT.

A word on this clonotype: One end of the junction varies from germline; a read error may be responsible. The V and J genes are TRBV5-1 and TRBJ2-7; D is undetermined. CDR1 SGHRS and CDR2 YFSETQ come from the germline V gene. The CDR3 is 13 residues long. The CDR3: CASNLSPNDEQYF. The DNA for the CDR3 is TGTGCCAGCAACCTCTCCCCTAATGATGAGCAGTACTTC.

The chain recombines TRBV7-9 with TRBJ1-3, with 7 bases that match TRBD1. The germline CDR1 and CDR2 sequences are SEHNR and FQNEAQ (reference sequence). The CDR3 loop spans 15 amino acids. V shed 5 bases and J 4 bases; nucleotides not matched to a gene: 8. CDR3 nucleotides: TGTGCCAGCAGCCCCAGACAGGGTTCCGGAAACACCATATATTTT. Its protein product is CASSPRQGSGNTIYF.

This clonotype was counted at least ten times. The chain recombines TRBV7-9 with TRBJ1-6; D gene uncertain. The CDR3 length is 15 residues. V dropped 4 bases and J dropped 7 bases, with 14 bases sitting between them. CDR1 and CDR2 from the germline V gene are SEHNR and FQNEAQ (reference sequence). This CDR3 reads CASSSRGINNSPLHF. As DNA, the CDR3 is TGTGCCAGCAGCTCGCGCGGGATTAACAATTCACCCCTCCACTTT.

The table lists this clonotype with a few counts. Here the CDR3 omits its conserved ending phenylalanine or tryptophan, so a read error is the likely source. The CDR3 DNA sequence: TGTGCCAGCAGCGGCCGACAGGAGAACACTGAAGCTTTCTCT. Translation: CASSGRQENTEAFS. The chain combines TRBV5-5 with TRBJ1-1, with a weak D call TRBD1 (6 bases). CDR3 length equals 14 residues. V was trimmed by 4 bases and J by 1 base, leaving 11 bases between them. Per the germline V gene, CDR1 is SGHKS and CDR2 is YYEKEE (reference sequence).

Remarks on this clonotype: This CDR3 is missing its conserved last phenylalanine or tryptophan, likely due to a read error. The chain links TRBV4-3 to TRBJ1-1; 10 bases map to TRBD1. CDR3 length: 16 residues. V shed 6 bases, J shed 0 bases, and the junction held 7 bases outside the gene matches. Germline V gene data show CDR1 as LGHNA and CDR2 as YSLEER. For the CDR3, the DNA is TGCGCCAGCAGTTCGGGACAGGGGTTCATGAACACTGAAGCTTTCCTT. Amino acid sequence: CASSSGQGFMNTEAFL.

This clonotype was counted only a few times. This chain uses TRBV3-1 with TRBJ2-5, with unresolved D. The CDR3 extends over 14 amino acids. Deletions cut 4 bases from V and 2 bases from J, with 11 bases between. Germline CDR1 LGHDT, CDR2 YNNKEL (reference sequence). CDR3 protein: CASSRRAYQETQYF. CDR3 DNA sequence: TGTGCCAGCAGCCGTAGGGCCTATCAAGAGACCCAGTACTTC.

V usage is TRBV20-1 and J usage is TRBJ1-1; a possible D gene is TRBD1 (6 bases). The CDR3 has 14 residues. Germline V CDR1 and CDR2: DFQATT, SNEGSKA (reference sequence). V was cut by 3 bases and J by 3 bases, with 14 bases left in between. The CDR3 is CSARDRGPDTEAFF. The CDR3 nucleotides read TGCAGTGCTAGGGATCGGGGGCCGGACACTGAAGCTTTCTTT.

The genes are TRBV20-1 and TRBJ2-7, with D possibly being TRBD1 (5 bases). Germline CDR1 DFQATT, CDR2 SNEGSKA (reference sequence). The CDR3 covers 15 residues. Trimming took off 5 bases at V and 4 bases at J, with 21 bases between the two ends. The CDR3 DNA reads as TGCAGTGCTGGCCCTGAGACAGCAGTTCTTTACGAGCAGTACTTC. Translation gives CSAGPETAVLYEQYF.

This clonotype was counted ten times or more. This rearrangement joins TRBV7-9 to TRBJ1-1; maybe TRBD1 (5 bases). V lost 2 bases to trimming and J lost 3 bases, with 7 bases between them. Germline loops: CDR1 SEHNR, CDR2 FQNEAQ (reference sequence). The CDR3 loop spans 13 amino acids. CDR3: CASSLSRDTEAFF. CDR3 in DNA: TGTGCCAGCAGCTTATCCAGGGACACTGAAGCTTTCTTT.

This clonotype was counted ten times or more. V usage is TRBV5-1 and J usage is TRBJ2-1; 9 nucleotides match TRBD1. CDR1 is SGHRS and CDR2 is YFSETQ in the germline V gene. J was trimmed by 4 bases and V by 4 bases; bases with no gene match: 6. This CDR3 contains 15 residues. CDR3 DNA sequence: TGCGCCAGCAGCCTCCGGACAGGGGAATACAATGAGCAGTTCTTC. This translates into CASSLRTGEYNEQFF.

The chain couples TRBV19 to TRBJ2-5; 10 bases map to TRBD1. CDR1 is LNHDA, CDR2 SQIVND, per germline (reference sequence). After removal of 5 bases from V and 5 bases from J, the junction contained 2 bases not matched to a gene. CDR3 length equals 13 residues. The DNA for the CDR3 is TGTGCCAGTAGTGGGACAGGGGTGGAGACCCAGTACTTC. This encodes CASSGTGVETQYF.

The genes are TRBV4-2 and TRBJ2-7, with TRBD2 identical over 11 bases. The CDR3 totals 14 residues. Trimming cost V 8 bases and J 3 bases; bases outside gene matches: 6. Per the germline V gene, CDR1 is LGHNA and CDR2 is YNFKEQ. The CDR3 bases are TGTGCCAGCCCCTTACTAGCGGGGGACTACGAGCAGTACTTC. This sequence encodes CASPLLAGDYEQYF.

This clonotype appeared many times. The chain uses TRBV7-2 and TRBJ2-5, with D maybe TRBD1 (5 bases). There are 15 residues in the CDR3. The ends were cut back, 1 base at V and 4 bases at J, with 13 bases in the middle. The germline V gene has CDR1 SGHTA and CDR2 FQGNSA. CDR3 amino acids: CASSLDTLRGETQYF. In DNA, the CDR3 is TGTGCCAGCAGCTTAGACACCCTAAGGGGAGAGACCCAGTACTTC.

The chain combines TRBV4-3 with TRBJ2-7, with TRBD1 matching 7 bases. The CDR3 sequence is 14 residues long. The V segment lost 8 bases and the J segment 5 bases; nucleotides outside the gene matches: 12. Germline V gives CDR1 LGHNA, CDR2 YSLEER. Here the CDR3 DNA reads TGCGCCAGCCATCTCCGCCGGGACAGTAACGAGCAGTACTTC. Protein: CASHLRRDSNEQYF.